This T cell receptor (beta chain) was recorded in a study of OX40 agonist ivuxolimab in advanced cancers. This clone was seen once. Within the sample, other DNA sequences also encode this same CDR3. Sequenced by immunoSEQ multiplex PCR; TCRdb stores in-frame clones only, minus some. Among 23,000 or so clones, approximately 91% were seen once, and the ten largest hold 34%. The germline CDR1 and CDR2 sequences are SGHDN and FVKESK. The CDR3 sequence is 13 residues long. V was shortened by 6 bases and J by 7 bases, with 15 bases between the two germline ends. This TCR was sampled from an adult with an advanced solid tumor such as melanoma, head and neck, liver or kidney cancer. This specimen was CD4+ or CD8+ T cells sorted from blood, taken in a trial of the OX40 agonist ivuxolimab. The genes are TRBV14 and TRBJ1-2; D gene unclear. CDR3 amino acids: CASSEVEVAGYTF. Here the CDR3 DNA reads TGTGCCAGCAGTGAAGTCGAAGTAGCTGGCTACACCTTC.